One and the same sample provided the 24 T cell receptor beta chains below, sequenced in a study of T cells in Graves' hyperthyroidism and ophthalmopathy. It was RNA transcripts that yielded the amplified TCR beta CDR3 regions. Initially, a first-round RT-PCR of the TCR CDR3 employed the HTBI primer set. TCRdb called the multiplex PCR reads again in MiXCR, with one record for every CDR3 protein. The sample comprises fewer than 450,000 distinct CDR3 sequences, 15% to 20% of which are singletons, and about a third rests with the top ten. The specimen was blood. The receptors come from a woman aged 30 to 39 with Graves' hyperthyroidism that later progressed to Graves' ophthalmopathy.

This clonotype was counted ten times or more. The V gene is TRBV27, the J gene TRBJ1-6, with D possibly being TRBD1 (5 bases). The germline V gene encodes CDR1 MNHEY and CDR2 SMNVEV (reference sequence). CDR3 size: 14 residues. Trimming removed 2 bases from V and 6 bases from J, with 8 bases in between. CDR3 sequence reads: CASSLSRANSPLHF. CDR3 nucleotides: TGTGCCAGCAGTTTAAGCAGGGCTAATTCACCCCTCCACTTT.

This clonotype was seen ten or more times. This rearrangement joins TRBV14 to TRBJ2-5, with D perhaps TRBD1 (6 bases). This CDR3 is built from 14 residues. V lost 4 bases and J 2 bases, leaving 11 bases between the germline ends. Looked up from germline, CDR1 is SGHDN and CDR2 is FVKESK. The CDR3 DNA sequence: TGTGCCAGCAGCCGGGGGACATTACAAGAGACCCAGTACTTC. Translated: CASSRGTLQETQYF. Drawing the rest from reference TRBV14 and TRBJ2-5, the complete variable domain is EAGVTQFPSHSVIEKGQTVTLRCDPISGHDNLYWYRRVMGKEIKFLLHFVKESKQDESGMPNNRFLAERTGGTYSTLKVQPAELEDSGVYFCASSRGTLQETQYFGPGTRLLVL.

CDR3 DNA sequence: TGTGCCAGCAAGCGAGGGACTGGAGTCTACGAGCAGTACTTC. Residues: CASKRGTGVYEQYF. This rearrangement joins TRBV14 to TRBJ2-7; perhaps TRBD2 as D (6 bases). Germline CDR1 is SGHDN and CDR2 is FVKESK. V lost 7 bases and J lost 3, with 16 bases in between. CDR3 length: 14 residues. Supplemented by reference TRBV14 and TRBJ2-7, the full variable domain reads EAGVTQFPSHSVIEKGQTVTLRCDPISGHDNLYWYRRVMGKEIKFLLHFVKESKQDESGMPNNRFLAERTGGTYSTLKVQPAELEDSGVYFCASKRGTGVYEQYFGPGTRLTVT.

This clonotype has ten or more counts. The chain is built from TRBV28 and TRBJ2-1, with 15 nucleotides matching TRBD2. In germline, CDR1 is MDHEN, CDR2 SYDVKM. The CDR3 extends over 18 amino acids. V lost 7 bases, J lost 0 bases, and 7 bases stayed unmatched. The CDR3 is CASTLGLAGGRSYNEQFF. CDR3 sequence (DNA): TGTGCCAGCACCCTGGGACTAGCGGGAGGTCGCTCCTACAATGAGCAGTTCTTC.

This clonotype has a count of ten or more. The chain is built from TRBV11-2 and TRBJ2-1; 10 bases fit TRBD2. J gave up 4 bases and V 5 bases, and 5 bases lay outside the gene matches. The germline gives CDR1 SGHAT, CDR2 FQNNGV. This CDR3 spans 15 amino acids. Here the CDR3 DNA reads TGTGCCAGCAGCGTGATGACTAGCGGGTACAATGAGCAGTTCTTC. Protein product: CASSVMTSGYNEQFF.

This clonotype was detected ten times or more. This chain links TRBV11-2 with TRBJ2-1; 10 nucleotides line up with TRBD2. Trimming cost V 1 base and J 8 bases; bases outside gene matches: 5. The CDR3 spans 15 residues. Germline CDR1 SGHAT, CDR2 FQNNGV. CDR3 in DNA: TGTGCCAGCAGCTTAGGACTAGCGGGTTGGGATGAGCAGTTCTTC. This encodes CASSLGLAGWDEQFF.

In this sample, this clonotype turned up many times. This sequence joins TRBV2 and TRBJ2-5, with 7 bases that match TRBD1. With 6 bases clipped from V and 3 bases from J, the junction kept 4 bases outside the gene matches. Germline lookup yields CDR1 SNHLY and CDR2 FYNNEI. The CDR3 sequence is 13 residues long. CDR3 coding DNA: TGTGCCAGCAGCGCCGACAGGGAAGAGACCCAGTACTTC. As protein: CASSADREETQYF.

Of note for this clonotype: A read error is possible here, since a much larger clone lies one base away. The chain employs TRBV6-1 and TRBJ2-7; D is unclear. The CDR3 consists of 13 residues. CDR1 and CDR2 (germline): MNHNS, SASEGT. Here the CDR3 reads CASSWAEIYEKYF. CDR3 sequence (DNA): TGTGCCAGCAGTTGGGCCGAGATCTACGAGAAGTACTTC.

CDR3 sequence (DNA): TGTGCCAGCAGTTTGGGGGGTGGCTGGGTGAACACTGAAGCTTTCTTT. Its protein product is CASSLGGGWVNTEAFF. V gene TRBV12-3 or TRBV12-4 combines with J gene TRBJ1-1; the D gene is possibly TRBD1 (5 bases). V was pared by 3 bases and J by 0 bases, with 14 bases between. The CDR3 extends over 16 amino acids.

A few counts support this clonotype. The junction shows a germline mismatch at one end, possibly a read error. The V call is TRBV4-2, the J call TRBJ2-7; TRBD2 matches 16 bases. Germline CDR1 reads LGHNA; CDR2 reads YNFKEQ. CDR3 length equals 19 residues. The CDR3 coding sequence is TGTGCCAGCAGCGAAGAGTTGGGACTAGCGGGAGGGCGGGCCTACGAGCAGTACTTC. Translating gives CASSEELGLAGGRAYEQYF.

At least ten counts were recorded for this clonotype. This chain links TRBV7-2 with TRBJ1-2; tentative D call: TRBD1 (5 bases). CDR1 is SGHTA and CDR2 is FQGNSA in the germline V gene. The CDR3 is made up of 14 amino acids. With 5 bases removed from V and 4 bases from J, the gap between germline ends came to 14 bases. This chain's CDR3 is CASSPMTEGYGYTF. CDR3 nucleotides: TGTGCCAGCAGCCCAATGACAGAGGGCTATGGCTACACCTTC.

The V and J genes are TRBV7-9 and TRBJ2-7, with 9 bases that match TRBD1. Looked up from germline, CDR1 is SEHNR and CDR2 is FQNEAQ (reference sequence). J lost 7 bases, V lost 4 bases, and 5 bases had no gene match. CDR3 length equals 13 residues. Here the CDR3 reads CASSSTGGAEQYF. CDR3 coding DNA: TGTGCCAGCAGCTCAACAGGGGGCGCGGAGCAGTACTTC.

The table lists this clonotype with a few counts. One end of the junction is discordant with germline, which a read error may explain. Here the CDR3 reads CASSKDRSSGNTIYF. As DNA, the CDR3 is TGCGCCAGCAGCAAAGACAGATCTTCTGGAAACACCATATATTTT. This sequence joins TRBV4-1 and TRBJ1-3, with D perhaps matching TRBD1 (5 bases). The CDR3 sequence is 15 residues long. Germline V gene lookup returns CDR1 MGHRA and CDR2 YSYEKL.

This clonotype was found many times. The chain recombines TRBV5-1 with TRBJ2-3; D gene unclear. Germline V gene lookup returns CDR1 SGHRS and CDR2 YFSETQ. Trimming removed 4 bases at V and 6 bases at J, with 12 bases between. The CDR3 has 13 amino acids. The CDR3 nucleotides read TGCGCCAGCAGCCGGAACTTGCGGGATACGCAGTATTTT. This gives the protein CASSRNLRDTQYF.

This clonotype has ten or more counts. The J gene is TRBJ2-3, the V gene TRBV7-6; D not resolved. V lost 1 base and J 6 bases, leaving 11 bases between the germline ends. Germline V gene lookup returns CDR1 SGHVS and CDR2 FNYEAQ. The CDR3 spans 14 residues. CDR3 sequence (DNA): TGTGCCAGCAGCTTAGTTTTGGGATTGGATACGCAGTATTTT. Its translation is CASSLVLGLDTQYF.

This clonotype appeared once. The rearrangement uses TRBV7-3 and TRBJ2-3; TRBD2 aligns across 8 bases. The CDR3 loop spans 15 amino acids. The trim removed 2 bases at V and 3 bases at J, leaving 4 bases unmatched. In germline, CDR1 is SGHTA, CDR2 FQGTGA. CDR3 region: CASSLDSGGTDTQYF. The CDR3, as DNA: TGTGCCAGCAGCTTAGATTCGGGAGGGACAGATACGCAGTATTTT.

This clonotype was observed a few times. The rearrangement links TRBV29-1 to TRBJ1-2; the D gene is possibly TRBD1 (5 bases). The germline CDR1 and CDR2 sequences are SQVTM and ANQGSEA. V shed 7 bases and J shed 3 bases, with 15 bases lying between them. The CDR3 consists of 13 residues. CDR3 loop: CSALNRGDYGYTF. CDR3 bases: TGCAGCGCACTGAATCGAGGGGACTATGGCTACACCTTC.

This clonotype was detected ten times or more. The J gene is TRBJ1-5, the V gene TRBV10-3; the D gene is possibly TRBD1 (6 bases). Germline CDR1 and CDR2: ENHRY and SYGVKD. The CDR3 sequence is 14 residues long. V dropped 2 bases and J dropped 7 bases, with 12 bases sitting between them. CDR3 DNA sequence: TGTGCCATCAGTGAGGCACAGGGTTACCAGCCCCAGCATTTT. It yields the protein CAISEAQGYQPQHF.

This clonotype came up many times. The V gene is TRBV7-8, the J gene TRBJ1-1; 7 nucleotides agree with TRBD1. This CDR3 contains 15 residues. The ends lost 6 bases at V and 3 bases at J; junction bases unmatched: 10. Per germline, CDR1 SGHVS and CDR2 FQNEAQ. CDR3 coding DNA: TGTGCCAGCAGAGCCGAGGGGGCAGGCGACACTGAAGCTTTCTTT. Its protein product is CASRAEGAGDTEAFF.

Comments on this clonotype: A much larger clone differs by one base, so this may be a read error. The chain couples TRBV2 to TRBJ1-4; D gene unclear. The germline CDR1 and CDR2 sequences are SNHLY and FYNNEI. Trimming shortened V by 6 bases and J by 5 bases, and 13 bases separated the two germline ends. The CDR3 length is 14 residues. The CDR3 spells CASSGLGRNEKLFF. In nucleotides, the CDR3 is TGTGCCAGCAGCGGCCTGGGCCGAAATGAAAAACTGTTTTTT.

The table lists this clonotype with many counts. The rearrangement joins TRBV14 to TRBJ1-2; D is unclear. CDR3 length equals 18 residues. The V end was cut by 1 base, the J end by 4 bases, with 22 bases between. Germline CDR1 is SGHDN and CDR2 is FVKESK. CDR3 DNA: TGTGCCAGCAGCCAAGTCGGGAGAACGCCCATGGACCCCTATGGCTACACCTTC. It is translated as CASSQVGRTPMDPYGYTF.

The chain carries TRBV19 and TRBJ2-6; no clear D gene. CDR1 and CDR2 (germline): LNHDA, SQIVND (reference sequence). The ends were cut back, 3 bases at V and 0 bases at J, with 12 bases in the middle. This CDR3 is built from 17 residues. CDR3 nucleotide sequence: TGTGCCAGTAGTATCCCCCGGCTCCGCTCTGGGGCCAACGTCCTGACTTTC. Amino acids: CASSIPRLRSGANVLTF.

This clonotype came up many times. The rearrangement links TRBV20-1 to TRBJ2-5, with D possibly being TRBD1 (6 bases). The CDR3 spans 13 residues. V lost 6 bases to trimming and J lost 5 bases, with 16 bases between them. CDR1 is DFQATT and CDR2 is SNEGSKA in the germline V gene (reference sequence). CDR3 sequence (DNA): TGCAGTGCAGAACTCGGACAGAGGGAGACCCAGTACTTC. It specifies CSAELGQRETQYF.

The table lists this clonotype with a few counts. V usage is TRBV3-1 and J usage is TRBJ2-1; TRBD2 agrees at 10 bases. The germline gives CDR1 LGHDT, CDR2 YNNKEL (reference sequence). Trimming took 1 base from V and 3 from J; bases not matched to a gene: 6. The CDR3 extends over 17 amino acids. CDR3 loop: CASSQGPLAGIYNEQFF. CDR3 nucleotide sequence: TGTGCCAGCAGCCAAGGCCCACTAGCGGGGATCTACAATGAGCAGTTCTTC.